Below, 18 T cell receptor beta chains from the same sample are listed, as sequenced in a study of PD-1 blockade in classical Hodgkin lymphoma. The protocol was immunoSEQ multiplex PCR, while the TCRdb copy is restricted to in-frame clones and leaves out a portion. In the table there are tens of thousands of clones, around 89% of which are singletons. After autologous stem cell transplantation all patients relapsed, and prior brentuximab vedotin exposure differed between cohorts. Sequences were derived from peripheral blood mononuclear cells (PBMCs), sampled at baseline. The receptors derive from a human donor with classical Hodgkin lymphoma.

This sequence joins TRBV19 and TRBJ1-1; D is perhaps TRBD1 (5 bases). The length of the CDR3 is 15 residues. V lost 1 base and J 1 base, leaving 10 bases between the germline ends. Germline-derived CDR1 and CDR2 are LNHDA and SQIVND (reference sequence). The chain's CDR3 is CASSIASGGNTEAFF. The CDR3 bases are TGTGCCAGTAGTATAGCTTCCGGGGGGAACACTGAAGCTTTCTTT.

This chain uses TRBV5-1 with TRBJ1-1; 9 bases agree with TRBD1. The CDR3 extends over 13 amino acids. The germline V gene encodes CDR1 SGHRS and CDR2 YFSETQ. J gave up 8 bases and V 7 bases, and 9 bases lay outside the gene matches. The CDR3 DNA sequence: TGCGCCAGCCGCTCCACGGGACAGGGAGAAGCTTTCTTT. Translation gives CASRSTGQGEAFF.

For the CDR3, the DNA is TGCAGCGTTGCCCCTCTTGGAAACACCATATATTTT. It is translated as CSVAPLGNTIYF. This chain links TRBV29-1 with TRBJ1-3; no clear D. V dropped 4 bases and J dropped 3 bases, with 7 bases sitting between them. Germline V gene lookup returns CDR1 SQVTM and CDR2 ANQGSEA. The CDR3 runs to 12 residues.

The rearrangement joins TRBV19 to TRBJ1-4, with no clear D. Germline-derived CDR1 and CDR2 are LNHDA and SQIVND (reference sequence). Trimming took 0 bases from V and 3 from J, leaving 2 bases between them. This CDR3 is 13 amino acids long. As DNA, the CDR3 is TGTGCCAGTAGTATAGACCCTAATGAAAAACTGTTTTTT. Its translation is CASSIDPNEKLFF.

The V gene is TRBV5-6, the J gene TRBJ1-5; D is perhaps TRBD1 (5 bases). Trimming pared 2 bases from V and 7 bases from J, leaving 16 bases between. The CDR3 loop spans 15 amino acids. From germline, CDR1 is SGHDT and CDR2 YYEEEE. The CDR3: CASSFSPGPGQPQHF. The CDR3 region has the DNA TGTGCCAGCAGCTTTTCCCCGGGGCCGGGCCAGCCCCAGCATTTT.

V gene TRBV6-6 combines with J gene TRBJ1-3; a weak D match, TRBD1 (5 bases). Germline CDR1 and CDR2: MNHNY and SVGAGI (reference sequence). The CDR3 has 14 residues. The V end lost 10 bases, the J end lost 1 base, and 14 bases lay between the germline ends. CDR3 residues: CATGSLRSGNTIYF. CDR3 DNA sequence: TGTGCCACAGGGTCCCTAAGGTCTGGAAACACCATATATTTT.

This chain links TRBV11-2 with TRBJ2-1; possibly TRBD1 or TRBD2 for D (5 bases each). The V gene lost 2 bases and the J gene lost 9 bases, with 14 bases spanning the gap. Germline V gives CDR1 SGHAT, CDR2 FQNNGV. CDR3 size: 14 residues. CDR3 in DNA: TGTGCCAGCAGCTTAATGGCACTGGGACCTGAGCAGTTCTTC. Translated: CASSLMALGPEQFF.

This rearrangement joins TRBV28 to TRBJ2-7; D is tentatively TRBD1 or TRBD2 (5 bases each). Trimming cost V 5 bases and J 3 bases, with 17 bases left between them. The CDR3 sequence is 15 residues long. Per germline, CDR1 MDHEN and CDR2 SYDVKM. The CDR3 nucleotides read TGTGCCAGCAGTCGAACCGGGGCACCCCTCTACGAGCAGTACTTC. As protein: CASSRTGAPLYEQYF. Supplemented by reference TRBV28 and TRBJ2-7, the full variable domain reads DVKVTQSSRYLVKRTGEKVFLECVQDMDHENMFWYRQDPGLGLRLIYFSYDVKMKEKGDIPEGYSVSREKKERFSLILESASTNQTSMYLCASSRTGAPLYEQYFGPGTRLTVT.

The chain recombines TRBV4-1 with TRBJ2-1; D is perhaps TRBD1 or TRBD2 (6 bases each). Deletions cut 4 bases from V and 1 base from J, with 11 bases between. CDR3 length: 15 residues. Per the germline V gene, CDR1 is MGHRA and CDR2 is YSYEKL. CDR3 nucleotides: TGCGCCAGCAGCCTAGAAGGGGGGTCCTACAATGAGCAGTTCTTC. Amino acids: CASSLEGGSYNEQFF.

This clone occurred once. The rearrangement uses TRBV2 and TRBJ1-2; D remains ambiguous. V was cut by 7 bases and J by 4 bases, with 7 bases left in between. This CDR3 is 11 amino acids long. Germline-derived CDR1 and CDR2 are SNHLY and FYNNEI. In nucleotides, the CDR3 is TGTGCCAGCAAGGAGGGCTATGGCTACACCTTC. Translation: CASKEGYGYTF.

The J gene is TRBJ1-2, the V gene TRBV5-4, with TRBD1 matching over 7 bases. The junction had 9 bases not matched to a gene; V was cut back by 0 bases and J by 10 bases. CDR1 is SGHNT and CDR2 is YYREEE in the germline V gene (reference sequence). CDR3 length equals 14 residues. CDR3 protein: CASSLDRGHPVYTF. The CDR3 DNA sequence: TGTGCCAGCAGCTTGGACAGGGGCCACCCGGTCTACACCTTC.

This clone appeared once. The chain has TRBV4-1 and TRBJ1-5; D might be TRBD1 (5 bases). CDR1 and CDR2 from the germline V gene are MGHRA and YSYEKL. This CDR3 comprises 15 residues. V shed 0 bases and J shed 7 bases, with 13 bases lying between them. Here the CDR3 reads CASSQDLGEFQPQHF. DNA of the CDR3: TGCGCCAGCAGCCAAGACTTGGGGGAGTTCCAGCCCCAGCATTTT.

This rearrangement joins TRBV19 to TRBJ2-3; no clear D. CDR1 is LNHDA and CDR2 is SQIVND in the germline V gene (reference sequence). Trimming left V 8 bases short and J 1 base short, with 7 bases between. The CDR3 runs 12 residues. The CDR3 spells CASDDRTDTQYF. DNA of the CDR3: TGTGCCAGTGACGATCGCACAGATACGCAGTATTTT.

Only a few counts were recorded for this clone. The genes are TRBV30 and TRBJ2-3; 8 bases are a match to TRBD2. CDR1 GTSNPN and CDR2 SVGIG come from the germline V gene (reference sequence). V dropped 0 bases and J dropped 4; count of bases not matched to a gene: 6. The CDR3 contains 15 residues. CDR3 protein: CAWSVGSGAPDTQYF. The DNA for the CDR3 is TGTGCCTGGAGTGTAGGTAGCGGGGCCCCAGATACGCAGTATTTT.

The chain is built from TRBV7-6 and TRBJ2-3; no reliable D call. Trimming took 5 bases from V and 0 from J, leaving 12 bases between them. The CDR3 contains 15 residues. Germline loops: CDR1 SGHVS, CDR2 FNYEAQ. The CDR3 DNA sequence: TGTGCCAGCAGCCCCCGACAAGGAAGCACAGATACGCAGTATTTT. As protein: CASSPRQGSTDTQYF.

The CDR3 is CASSVSGGKEQFF. In nucleotides, the CDR3 is TGTGCCAGCAGCGTTTCGGGGGGCAAGGAGCAGTTCTTC. The chain uses TRBV4-2 and TRBJ2-1; D perhaps matches TRBD2 (7 bases). This CDR3 contains 13 residues. Germline CDR1 and CDR2: LGHNA and YNFKEQ. The ends were cut back, 5 bases at V and 10 bases at J, with 15 bases in the middle.

This clone is classed as medium-sized. The chain employs TRBV2 and TRBJ2-2; D is undetermined. V was clipped by 6 bases and J by 3 bases, with 17 bases between them. CDR3 length equals 16 residues. The V gene's germline CDR1 is SNHLY and CDR2 FYNNEI. The CDR3 loop reads CASRAELILDTGELFF. CDR3 DNA: TGTGCCAGCAGAGCCGAATTGATTTTGGACACCGGGGAGCTGTTTTTT.

V gene TRBV28 combines with J gene TRBJ1-2; 7 bases line up with TRBD1. V shed 6 bases and J 2 bases; nucleotides not matched to a gene: 0. Per the germline V gene, CDR1 is MDHEN and CDR2 is SYDVKM. The CDR3 has 12 amino acids. CDR3 in DNA: TGTGCCAGCAGACAGGGGAACTATGGCTACACCTTC. Protein sequence: CASRQGNYGYTF.